These 18 T cell receptor beta chains originate from one sample sequenced in a study of OX40 agonist ivuxolimab in advanced cancers. Sequencing was performed with immunoSEQ multiplex PCR; in TCRdb, only in-frame clones are kept and a portion is missing. The sample yields about 63,000 clones, about 88% seen once. Sequences were derived from CD4+ or CD8+ T cells sorted from blood, sampled in a trial of the OX40 agonist ivuxolimab. Source of these receptors: an adult with an advanced solid tumor such as melanoma, head and neck, liver or kidney cancer.

The chain couples TRBV30 to TRBJ1-4; weak D call: TRBD1 (5 bases). Between the trimmed V and J ends, which lost 0 bases and 3 bases, there was a span of 5 bases. Germline CDR1 reads GTSNPN; CDR2 reads SVGIG (reference sequence). The CDR3 runs 13 residues. The CDR3 bases are TGTGCCTGGAGTGTGACAGCTAATGAAAAACTGTTTTTT. This sequence encodes CAWSVTANEKLFF.

V usage is TRBV27 and J usage is TRBJ1-1; 11 bases match TRBD1. V lost 5 bases, J lost 1 base, and 6 bases stayed unmatched. Per germline, CDR1 MNHEY and CDR2 SMNVEV (reference sequence). The CDR3 extends over 16 amino acids. The CDR3 DNA reads as TGTGCCAGCAGTATCCGAGGGACAGGGGGGAACACTGAAGCTTTCTTT. It is translated as CASSIRGTGGNTEAFF.

The chain couples TRBV27 to TRBJ2-5, with a possible D match to TRBD2 (6 bases). V lost 5 bases to trimming and J lost 4 bases, with 14 bases between them. The V gene's germline CDR1 is MNHEY and CDR2 SMNVEV (reference sequence). The CDR3 has 14 amino acids. The CDR3 coding sequence is TGTGCCAGCAGTGCGGGATTTGGGGCAGAGACCCAGTACTTC. Translating gives CASSAGFGAETQYF.

V is TRBV11-3 and J is TRBJ2-2; D is possibly TRBD2 (6 bases). This CDR3 has 14 amino acids. The V end lost 5 bases, the J end lost 4 bases, and 11 bases lay between the germline ends. Germline CDR1 is SGHNT and CDR2 is YENEEA. CDR3 nucleotide sequence: TGTGCCAGCAGCCGATTGGGAGGCACCGGGGAGCTGTTTTTT. It specifies CASSRLGGTGELFF.

Here the CDR3 reads CASSLVTGTGAYTF. Here the CDR3 DNA reads TGTGCCAGCAGCTTAGTGACCGGGACAGGGGCCTACACCTTC. V usage is TRBV7-6 and J usage is TRBJ1-2, with 10 bases identical to TRBD1. V lost 1 base to trimming and J lost 10 bases; unmatched junction nucleotides: 6. The CDR3 contains 14 residues. The germline V gene encodes CDR1 SGHVS and CDR2 FNYEAQ.

This clone was counted once. The chain is built from TRBV7-8 and TRBJ1-2; the D gene is possibly TRBD1 (5 bases). Trimming took off 3 bases at V and 3 bases at J, with 14 bases between the two ends. Germline V gene data show CDR1 as SGHVS and CDR2 as FQNEAQ. The CDR3 totals 15 residues. In DNA, the CDR3 is TGTGCCAGCAGCTTCTCCCGACAGATAGACTATGGCTACACCTTC. Translation gives CASSFSRQIDYGYTF.

The chain links TRBV4-2 to TRBJ2-3, with 16 nucleotides matching TRBD2. This CDR3 has 20 residues. Trimming cost V 0 bases and J 5 bases; bases outside gene matches: 11. Looked up from germline, CDR1 is LGHNA and CDR2 is YNFKEQ. CDR3 region: CASSQETPGLAGGPVDTQYF. The CDR3 bases are TGTGCCAGCAGCCAAGAAACCCCGGGACTAGCGGGAGGGCCGGTAGATACGCAGTATTTT.

The chain links TRBV6-5 to TRBJ2-1; a weak D match, TRBD2 (5 bases). The CDR3 contains 14 residues. CDR1 MNHEY and CDR2 SVGAGI come from the germline V gene. V was pared by 4 bases and J by 4 bases, with 11 bases between. The CDR3 region has the DNA TGTGCCAGCAGTTCTAGCAGTACTTACAATGAGCAGTTCTTC. Translation: CASSSSSTYNEQFF.

The chain recombines TRBV5-1 with TRBJ1-1, with TRBD1 as a possible D gene (5 bases). V lost 3 bases, J lost 1 base, and 13 bases lay in between. CDR1 SGHRS and CDR2 YFSETQ come from the germline V gene. The CDR3 length is 15 residues. CDR3 coding DNA: TGCGCCAGCAGCTCCCTTAATAGGGGGAACACTGAAGCTTTCTTT. It specifies CASSSLNRGNTEAFF.

This clone was found a few times. The rearrangement joins TRBV19 to TRBJ1-5; maybe TRBD1 (6 bases). The CDR3 is 14 amino acids. The germline V gene encodes CDR1 LNHDA and CDR2 SQIVND (reference sequence). Trimming left V 3 bases short and J 3 bases short, with 9 bases between. The DNA of the CDR3 is TGTGCCAGTAGTATCGACAGGTACAATCAGCCCCAGCATTTT. This gives the protein CASSIDRYNQPQHF.

The table lists this clone with a few counts. The chain links TRBV7-9 to TRBJ1-2; 10 bases are a match to TRBD1. The CDR3 length is 19 residues. The V segment lost 5 bases and the J segment 1 base; nucleotides outside the gene matches: 16. CDR1 and CDR2 from the germline V gene are SEHNR and FQNEAQ (reference sequence). The CDR3 nucleotides are TGTGCCAGCAGCCCCTCCCGCTGGGACAGGGGTCGAAGTAACTATGGCTACACCTTC. The encoded protein is CASSPSRWDRGRSNYGYTF.

In regard to this clone: One end of the junction fails to match germline, which may point to a read error. The rearrangement uses TRBV10-3 and TRBJ1-5; TRBD1 matches at 9 bases. The CDR3 length is 15 residues. Germline-derived CDR1 and CDR2 are ENHRY and SYGVKD. The CDR3 loop reads CAISERTGGAQLQHF. As DNA, the CDR3 is TGTGCCATCAGTGAGAGAACAGGGGGCGCGCAGCTCCAGCATTTT.

This chain uses TRBV11-3 with TRBJ2-2; D remains ambiguous. The CDR3 runs to 14 residues. Germline CDR1 is SGHNT and CDR2 is YENEEA. Deletions cut 6 bases from V and 0 bases from J, with 8 bases between. The CDR3, as DNA: TGTGCCAGCAGTACGGAGACGAACACCGGGGAGCTGTTTTTT. Residues: CASSTETNTGELFF.

This chain connects TRBV18 to TRBJ1-2; TRBD1 aligns across 7 bases. Germline V lookup: CDR1 KGHSH, CDR2 LQKENI. Losses at the gene ends were 4 bases for V and 2 bases for J; bases not matched to a gene: 7. The CDR3 spans 15 residues. This CDR3 reads CASSLTTGLNYGYTF. CDR3 DNA: TGTGCCAGCTCACTTACGACAGGGCTAAACTATGGCTACACCTTC.

The chain recombines TRBV29-1 with TRBJ2-1; weak D call: TRBD2 (6 bases). Per germline, CDR1 SQVTM and CDR2 ANQGSEA. Trimming pared 4 bases from V and 5 bases from J, leaving 15 bases between. There are 14 residues in the CDR3. This CDR3 reads CSVVSGDRHNEQFF. In nucleotides, the CDR3 is TGCAGCGTTGTATCGGGGGATCGCCACAATGAGCAGTTCTTC.

The chain is built from TRBV5-4 and TRBJ2-7; D perhaps matches TRBD2 (7 bases). Germline CDR1 SGHNT, CDR2 YYREEE (reference sequence). V lost 4 bases and J lost 0, with 17 bases in between. This CDR3 has 16 amino acids. CDR3 sequence reads: CASSLGGVAASYEQYF. The CDR3 nucleotides are TGTGCCAGCAGCCTAGGGGGGGTAGCGGCCTCCTACGAGCAGTACTTC.

J is TRBJ2-1 and V is TRBV5-4, with D perhaps being TRBD1 or TRBD2 (5 bases each). This CDR3 comprises 15 residues. The germline V and J ends were trimmed by 1 base and 3 bases, with 11 bases remaining between them. Germline CDR1 SGHNT, CDR2 YYREEE (reference sequence). Here the CDR3 DNA reads TGTGCCAGCAGCTTGACCAAGGGGAGCTACAATGAGCAGTTCTTC. Translated: CASSLTKGSYNEQFF.

This chain uses TRBV7-2 with TRBJ1-6; no definite D call. The CDR3 has 15 residues. Germline loops: CDR1 SGHTA, CDR2 FQGNSA. The V end was cut by 1 base, the J end by 8 bases, with 12 bases between. Here the CDR3 reads CASSLVSGIDSPLHF. CDR3 bases: TGTGCCAGCAGCTTAGTGTCGGGGATCGATTCACCCCTCCACTTT.